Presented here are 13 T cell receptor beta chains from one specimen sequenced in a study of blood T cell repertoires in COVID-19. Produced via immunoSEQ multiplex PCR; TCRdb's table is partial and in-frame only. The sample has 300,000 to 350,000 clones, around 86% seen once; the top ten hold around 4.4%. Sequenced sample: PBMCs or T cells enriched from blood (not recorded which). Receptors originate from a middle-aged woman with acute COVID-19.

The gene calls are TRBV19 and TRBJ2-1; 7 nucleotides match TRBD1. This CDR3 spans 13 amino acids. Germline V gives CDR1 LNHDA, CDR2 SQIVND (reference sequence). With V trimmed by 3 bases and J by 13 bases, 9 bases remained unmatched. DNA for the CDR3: TGTGCCAGTAGTATCGAGACAGGGCAGGAACAGTTCTTC. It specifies CASSIETGQEQFF.

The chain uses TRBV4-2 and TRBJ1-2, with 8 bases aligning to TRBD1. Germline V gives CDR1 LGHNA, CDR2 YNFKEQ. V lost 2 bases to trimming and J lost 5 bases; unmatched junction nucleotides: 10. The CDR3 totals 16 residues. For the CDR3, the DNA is TGTGCCAGCAGCCAACCTAGACAGGGGAAGGCGTATGGCTACACCTTC. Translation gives CASSQPRQGKAYGYTF.

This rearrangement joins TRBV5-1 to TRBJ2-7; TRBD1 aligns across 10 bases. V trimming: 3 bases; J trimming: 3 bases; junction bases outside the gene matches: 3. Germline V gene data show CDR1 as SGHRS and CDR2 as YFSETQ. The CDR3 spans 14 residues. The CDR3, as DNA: TGCGCCAGCAGCTACAGGACAGGGGGCTACGAGCAGTACTTC. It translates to CASSYRTGGYEQYF.

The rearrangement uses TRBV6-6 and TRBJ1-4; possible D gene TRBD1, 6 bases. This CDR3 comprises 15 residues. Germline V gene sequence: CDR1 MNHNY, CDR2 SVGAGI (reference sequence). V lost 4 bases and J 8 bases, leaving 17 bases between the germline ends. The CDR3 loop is CASSSLSWTVEKLFF. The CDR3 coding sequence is TGTGCCAGCAGTTCACTTTCGTGGACAGTCGAAAAACTGTTTTTT.

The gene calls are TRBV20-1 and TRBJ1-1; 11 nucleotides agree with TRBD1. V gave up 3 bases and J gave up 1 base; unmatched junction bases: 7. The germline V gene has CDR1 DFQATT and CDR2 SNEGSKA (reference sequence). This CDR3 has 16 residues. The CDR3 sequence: CSASMGQGVWNTEAFF. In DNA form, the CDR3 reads TGCAGTGCTAGTATGGGACAGGGGGTTTGGAACACTGAAGCTTTCTTT.

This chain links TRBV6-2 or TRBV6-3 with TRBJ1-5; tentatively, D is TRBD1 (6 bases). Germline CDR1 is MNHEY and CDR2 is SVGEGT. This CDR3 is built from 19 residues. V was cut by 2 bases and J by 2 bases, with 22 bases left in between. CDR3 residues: CASSYTGRGENRGNQPQHF. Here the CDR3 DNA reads TGTGCCAGCAGTTACACAGGGCGTGGGGAAAATAGGGGCAATCAGCCCCAGCATTTT.

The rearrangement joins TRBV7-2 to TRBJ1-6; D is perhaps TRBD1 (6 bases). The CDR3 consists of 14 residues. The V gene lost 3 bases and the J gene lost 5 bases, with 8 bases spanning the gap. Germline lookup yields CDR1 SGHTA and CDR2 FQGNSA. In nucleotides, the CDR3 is TGTGCCAGCAGCTTCAGGACAGATAATTCACCCCTCCACTTT. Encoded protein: CASSFRTDNSPLHF.

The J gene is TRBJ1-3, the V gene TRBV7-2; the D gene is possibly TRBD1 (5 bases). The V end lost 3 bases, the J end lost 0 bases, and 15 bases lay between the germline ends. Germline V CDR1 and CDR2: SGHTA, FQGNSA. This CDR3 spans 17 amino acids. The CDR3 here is CASSLITGALSGNTIYF. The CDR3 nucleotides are TGTGCCAGCAGCTTGATTACAGGAGCTCTCTCTGGAAACACCATATATTTT.

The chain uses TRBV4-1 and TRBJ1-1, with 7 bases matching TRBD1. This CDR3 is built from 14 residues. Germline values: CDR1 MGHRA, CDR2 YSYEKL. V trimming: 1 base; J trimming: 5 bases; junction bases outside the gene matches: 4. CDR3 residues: CASSQVSGGTEAFF. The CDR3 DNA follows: TGCGCCAGCAGCCAAGTATCAGGGGGGACTGAAGCTTTCTTT.

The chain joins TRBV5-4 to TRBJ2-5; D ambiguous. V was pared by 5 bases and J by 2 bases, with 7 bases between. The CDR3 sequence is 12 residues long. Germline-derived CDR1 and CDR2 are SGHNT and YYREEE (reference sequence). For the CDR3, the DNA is TGTGCCAGCAGGCTTGAGCAAGAGACCCAGTACTTC. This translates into CASRLEQETQYF.

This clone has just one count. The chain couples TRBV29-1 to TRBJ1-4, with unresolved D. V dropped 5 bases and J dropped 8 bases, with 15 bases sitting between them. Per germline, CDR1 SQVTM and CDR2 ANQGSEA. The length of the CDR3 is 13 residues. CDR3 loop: CSVFLPLSEKLFF. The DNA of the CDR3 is TGCAGCGTTTTCCTTCCCCTGAGCGAAAAACTGTTTTTT.

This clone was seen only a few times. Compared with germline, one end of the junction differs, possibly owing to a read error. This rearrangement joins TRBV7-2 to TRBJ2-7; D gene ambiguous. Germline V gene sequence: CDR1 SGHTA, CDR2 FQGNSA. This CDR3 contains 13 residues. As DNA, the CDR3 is TGTGCCAGCAGCTTACGAGGCTCCCACGAGCAGTACTTC. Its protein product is CASSLRGSHEQYF.

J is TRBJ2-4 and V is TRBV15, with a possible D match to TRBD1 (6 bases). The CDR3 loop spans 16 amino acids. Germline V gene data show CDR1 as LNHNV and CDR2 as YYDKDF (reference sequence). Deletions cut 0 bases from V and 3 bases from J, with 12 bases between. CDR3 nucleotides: TGTGCCACCAGCAGAGACGAAAGGGGGAACAAAAACATTCAGTACTTC. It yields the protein CATSRDERGNKNIQYF.